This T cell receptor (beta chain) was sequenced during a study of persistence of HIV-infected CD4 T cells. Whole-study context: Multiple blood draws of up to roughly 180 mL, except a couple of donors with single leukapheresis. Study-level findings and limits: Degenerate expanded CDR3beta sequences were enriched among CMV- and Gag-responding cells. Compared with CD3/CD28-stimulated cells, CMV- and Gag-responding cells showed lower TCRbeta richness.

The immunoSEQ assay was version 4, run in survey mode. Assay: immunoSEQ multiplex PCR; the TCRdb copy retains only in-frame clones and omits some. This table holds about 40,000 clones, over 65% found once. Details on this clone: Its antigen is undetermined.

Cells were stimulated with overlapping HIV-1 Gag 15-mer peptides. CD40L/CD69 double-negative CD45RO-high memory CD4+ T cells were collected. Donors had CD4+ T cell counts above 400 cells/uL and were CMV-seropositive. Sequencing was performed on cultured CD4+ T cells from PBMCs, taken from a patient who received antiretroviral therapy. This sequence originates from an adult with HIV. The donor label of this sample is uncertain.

CDR3 sequence reads: CASSLVGGGAGDTQYF. Written as DNA, the CDR3 is TGCGCCAGCAGCTTGGTGGGCGGGGGGGCCGGAGATACGCAGTATTTT. This chain joins TRBV5-1 and TRBJ2-3, with TRBD2 matching over 9 bases. This CDR3 has 16 residues. V lost 0 bases to trimming and J lost 5 bases; unmatched junction nucleotides: 7. Germline V gene sequence: CDR1 SGHRS, CDR2 YFSETQ.